One sample yielded the 24 T cell receptor beta chains listed below, sequenced in a study of CD4 T cells in relation to SARS-CoV-2 and coronaviruses. Measured with immunoSEQ multiplex PCR; TCRdb has only the in-frame clones, and not every one. Here the sample spans tens of thousands of clones, around 80% being singletons. Their cognate antigens are unknown. Material for sequencing was memory CD4+ T cells from PBMCs, cultured in vitro. These receptors originate from an adult with COVID-19.

The chain couples TRBV4-3 to TRBJ2-2, with D tentatively TRBD2 (6 bases). V was cut by 3 bases and J by 1 base, with 15 bases left in between. The CDR3 has 17 residues. CDR1 LGHNA and CDR2 YSLEER come from the germline V gene. CDR3 sequence reads: CASSHHGGVGNTGELFF. CDR3 sequence (DNA): TGCGCCAGCAGCCACCACGGAGGGGTAGGGAACACCGGGGAGCTGTTTTTT.

A single count supports this clone. The gene calls are TRBV9 and TRBJ2-1; TRBD2 is a possible D gene (6 bases). The V and J ends lost 4 bases and 3 bases respectively, with 11 bases between them. In germline, CDR1 is SGDLS, CDR2 YYNGEE. The CDR3 contains 14 residues. This CDR3 reads CASSTTGGYNEQFF. The CDR3 DNA follows: TGTGCCAGCAGCACAACCGGGGGCTACAATGAGCAGTTCTTC.

The chain carries TRBV11-2 and TRBJ2-7; TRBD1 matches at 9 bases. Germline V gene sequence: CDR1 SGHAT, CDR2 FQNNGV. V was clipped by 5 bases and J by 2 bases; unmatched bases: 7. CDR3 length: 15 residues. Here the CDR3 reads CASSKTGGDTYEQYF. The CDR3 DNA is TGTGCCAGCAGCAAAACAGGGGGCGATACCTACGAGCAGTACTTC.

J is TRBJ2-2 and V is TRBV11-3, with 9 bases aligning to TRBD1. Germline-derived CDR1 and CDR2 are SGHNT and YENEEA. The CDR3 contains 15 residues. Germline trimming cut 5 bases from V and 1 base from J; bases unmatched to any gene: 2. CDR3 DNA: TGTGCCAGCAGCCAGGGACAGGGGAACACCGGGGAGCTGTTTTTT. Translation gives CASSQGQGNTGELFF.

This chain connects TRBV5-1 to TRBJ2-1, with 12 bases matching TRBD1. The V and J ends lost 7 bases and 7 bases, in that order; junction bases with no gene match: 9. The germline V gene encodes CDR1 SGHRS and CDR2 YFSETQ. The CDR3 is 15 amino acids. CDR3 region: CASFSGTGGYNEQFF. As DNA, the CDR3 is TGCGCCAGCTTCTCCGGGACAGGGGGCTATAATGAGCAGTTCTTC.

This clone has more than one count but fewer than ten. The chain joins TRBV6-2 or TRBV6-3 to TRBJ1-1; D is uncertain. CDR3 length: 17 amino acids. V lost 2 bases and J 4 bases, leaving 20 bases between the germline ends. CDR1 and CDR2 (germline): MNHEY, SVGEGT. The CDR3 nucleotides read TGTGCCAGCAGTTACAAGGTCGGCCACTGGGGTGGCACTGAAGCTTTCTTT. Protein product: CASSYKVGHWGGTEAFF.

The chain combines TRBV18 with TRBJ2-2, with a possible D match to TRBD2 (5 bases). This CDR3 is 18 amino acids long. Germline assignment: CDR1 KGHSH and CDR2 LQKENI. The V end lost 2 bases, the J end lost 2 bases, and 18 bases lay between the germline ends. CDR3 region: CASSPILRGAANTGELFF. The CDR3 region has the DNA TGTGCCAGCTCACCAATCCTCCGCGGAGCGGCAAACACCGGGGAGCTGTTTTTT.

The rearrangement uses TRBV28 and TRBJ2-5; D may match TRBD1 or TRBD2 (8 bases each). Germline CDR1 and CDR2: MDHEN and SYDVKM. V lost 6 bases and J lost 11, with 25 bases in between. The CDR3 length is 15 residues. For the CDR3, the DNA is TGTGCCAGCAGCCCAGGGGGCAGGGAGACTAGCGAACAGTACTTC. This translates into CASSPGGRETSEQYF.

V is TRBV19 and J is TRBJ1-2, with a tentative D call TRBD1 (6 bases). Germline-derived CDR1 and CDR2 are LNHDA and SQIVND (reference sequence). The CDR3 runs 16 residues. V was pared by 6 bases and J by 8 bases, with 25 bases between. The CDR3 region is CASRYGGPGDTQGYTF. CDR3 sequence (DNA): TGTGCCAGTAGGTACGGGGGGCCCGGGGACACCCAGGGCTACACCTTC.

This sequence joins TRBV7-2 and TRBJ1-3; D is ambiguous. Germline lookup yields CDR1 SGHTA and CDR2 FQGNSA. The CDR3 is 15 residues long. The V and J ends lost 5 bases and 2 bases respectively, with 13 bases between them. DNA for the CDR3: TGTGCCAGCAGCCAACACTCGGGTCCTGGAAACACCATATATTTT. It translates to CASSQHSGPGNTIYF. Full variable domain (outside the CDR3, taken from reference TRBV7-2 and TRBJ1-3): GAGVSQSPSNKVTEKGKDVELRCDPISGHTALYWYRQSLGQGLEFLIYFQGNSAPDKSGLPSDRFSAERTGGSVSTLTIQRTQQEDSAVYLCASSQHSGPGNTIYFGEGSWLTVV.

The rearrangement uses TRBV10-1 and TRBJ2-3; D possibly uses TRBD1 or TRBD2 (5 bases each). CDR1 and CDR2 (germline): WNHNN, SYGVQD (reference sequence). CDR3 length: 20 residues. V gave up 4 bases and J gave up 2 bases, with 28 bases separating them. Written as DNA, the CDR3 is TGCGCCAGCAGTGCTTTCGGGATCCGGGACCTCAGAGGCCACACAGATACGCAGTATTTT. Residues: CASSAFGIRDLRGHTDTQYF.

The J gene is TRBJ2-5, the V gene TRBV20-1; D uncertain. This CDR3 spans 11 amino acids. V lost 3 bases and J 5 bases, leaving 7 bases between the germline ends. From germline, CDR1 is DFQATT and CDR2 SNEGSKA (reference sequence). The CDR3 protein is CSARGLETQYF. CDR3 sequence (DNA): TGCAGTGCTAGGGGGTTGGAGACCCAGTACTTC.

The chain uses TRBV29-1 and TRBJ2-7, with a tentative D call TRBD1 (6 bases). Germline values: CDR1 SQVTM, CDR2 ANQGSEA. The CDR3 extends over 14 amino acids. V was clipped by 6 bases and J by 1 base, with 16 bases between them. CDR3 nucleotides: TGCAGCGTAATGCACCAACAGGGTTCCTACGAGCAGTACTTC. The encoded protein is CSVMHQQGSYEQYF.

J is TRBJ2-1 and V is TRBV5-5, with D uncertain. The CDR3 is 15 amino acids. Trimming cost V 1 base and J 2 bases, with 10 bases left between them. Germline V gene lookup returns CDR1 SGHKS and CDR2 YYEKEE (reference sequence). The CDR3 here is CASSLFAYTYNEQFF. The CDR3 DNA sequence: TGTGCCAGCAGCTTGTTTGCGTATACCTACAATGAGCAGTTCTTC.

The V call is TRBV3-1 (or the pseudogene TRBV3-2), the J call TRBJ2-1; 7 nucleotides match TRBD1. This CDR3 comprises 14 residues. CDR1 LGHDT and CDR2 YNNKEL come from the germline V gene (reference sequence). Losses at the gene ends were 4 bases for V and 5 bases for J; bases not matched to a gene: 5. The CDR3 DNA sequence: TGTGCCAGCAGCCTCGGGACAGTCCACAATGAGCAGTTCTTC. Protein product: CASSLGTVHNEQFF.

V and J are TRBV10-3 and TRBJ1-5; weak D call: TRBD1 (5 bases). The ends were cut back, 0 bases at V and 4 bases at J, with 7 bases in the middle. Per the germline V gene, CDR1 is ENHRY and CDR2 is SYGVKD. The CDR3 has 14 residues. CDR3 DNA sequence: TGTGCCATCAGTGAGTCCGGGGGGAATCAGCCCCAGCATTTT. It yields the protein CAISESGGNQPQHF.

The CDR3 DNA is TGTGCCAGCTTTACAGGGAATTCACCCCTCCACTTT. Protein sequence: CASFTGNSPLHF. The chain carries TRBV6-5 and TRBJ1-6; the D gene is possibly TRBD1 (6 bases). The germline CDR1 and CDR2 sequences are MNHEY and SVGAGI. This CDR3 comprises 12 residues. V lost 8 bases and J 7 bases, leaving 9 bases between the germline ends.

The chain uses TRBV28 and TRBJ2-2; tentatively, D is TRBD1 or TRBD2 (5 bases each). CDR1 MDHEN and CDR2 SYDVKM come from the germline V gene. The CDR3 sequence is 15 residues long. V was shortened by 4 bases and J by 1 base, with 10 bases between the two germline ends. CDR3 region: CASSWDRRNTGELFF. CDR3 DNA sequence: TGTGCCAGCAGTTGGGACCGACGGAACACCGGGGAGCTGTTTTTT.

This chain joins TRBV19 and TRBJ1-1; 10 bases map to TRBD1. The CDR3 loop spans 17 amino acids. V was pared by 3 bases and J by 4 bases, with 11 bases of the junction left unmatched. Germline CDR1 is LNHDA and CDR2 is SQIVND (reference sequence). The CDR3 bases are TGTGCCAGTAGTATTGGGAGGCGCGGACAGGGGGTCACTGAAGCTTTCTTT. Translated, it gives CASSIGRRGQGVTEAFF.

This chain links TRBV19 with TRBJ2-7, with 7 bases matching TRBD2. The CDR3 runs 15 residues. V gave up 2 bases and J gave up 3 bases; unmatched junction bases: 7. Per germline, CDR1 LNHDA and CDR2 SQIVND (reference sequence). CDR3 protein: CASSILSGENYEQYF. The CDR3, as DNA: TGTGCCAGTAGTATACTGAGCGGGGAGAACTACGAGCAGTACTTC.

CDR3 nucleotide sequence: TGTGCCAGCAGCTTTCCCATAGGAATAGCGGGAATTCAAGATACGCAGTATTTT. Amino acids: CASSFPIGIAGIQDTQYF. The chain joins TRBV7-9 to TRBJ2-3, with 8 bases fitting TRBD2. The V gene's germline CDR1 is SEHNR and CDR2 FQNEAQ (reference sequence). The CDR3 consists of 18 residues. V trimming: 3 bases; J trimming: 5 bases; junction bases outside the gene matches: 16.

The chain recombines TRBV6-5 with TRBJ2-5; TRBD1 matches 7 bases. The V gene end was trimmed by 0 bases and the J gene end by 6 bases; junction bases not matched to a gene: 7. Germline V gene lookup returns CDR1 MNHEY and CDR2 SVGAGI. The length of the CDR3 is 15 residues. In DNA, the CDR3 is TGTGCCAGCAGTTACTCTGCTGGGACAGCAAAGACCCAGTACTTC. It encodes CASSYSAGTAKTQYF.

The chain links TRBV2 to TRBJ2-5, with unresolved D. The CDR3 spans 14 residues. Trimming pared 2 bases from V and 1 base from J, leaving 8 bases between. Looked up from germline, CDR1 is SNHLY and CDR2 is FYNNEI. CDR3 residues: CASSESRSQETQYF. CDR3 nucleotides: TGTGCCAGCAGTGAAAGCCGGAGCCAAGAGACCCAGTACTTC.

The chain combines TRBV7-6 with TRBJ2-7; 8 bases map to TRBD2. The CDR3 sequence is 15 residues long. Germline values: CDR1 SGHVS, CDR2 FNYEAQ. After removal of 5 bases from V and 5 bases from J, the junction contained 11 bases not matched to a gene. The CDR3 sequence is CASSQAGATINEQYF. CDR3 nucleotide sequence: TGTGCCAGCAGCCAAGCGGGAGCCACAATCAACGAGCAGTACTTC. The full variable domain, with the rest looked up from reference TRBV7-6 and TRBJ2-7, is GAGVSQSPRYKVTKRGQDVALRCDPISGHVSLYWYRQALGQGPEFLTYFNYEAQQDKSGLPNDRFSAERPEGSISTLTIQRTEQRDSAMYRCASSQAGATINEQYFGPGTRLTVT.